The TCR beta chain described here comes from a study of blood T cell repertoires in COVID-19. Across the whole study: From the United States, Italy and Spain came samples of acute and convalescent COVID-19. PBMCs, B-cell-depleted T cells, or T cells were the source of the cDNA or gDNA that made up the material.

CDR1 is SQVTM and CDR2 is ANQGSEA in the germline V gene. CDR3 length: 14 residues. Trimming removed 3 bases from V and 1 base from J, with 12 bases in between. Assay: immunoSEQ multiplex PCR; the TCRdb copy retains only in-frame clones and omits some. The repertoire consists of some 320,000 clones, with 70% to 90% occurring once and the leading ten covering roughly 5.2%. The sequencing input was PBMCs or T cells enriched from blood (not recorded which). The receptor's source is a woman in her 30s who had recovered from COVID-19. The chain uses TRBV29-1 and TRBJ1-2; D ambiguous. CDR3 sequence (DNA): TGCAGCGTTGATAGGGCCGGGATTAACTATGGCTACACCTTC. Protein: CSVDRAGINYGYTF.